These 25 T cell receptor beta chains came from one sample sequenced in a study of T cells in Graves' hyperthyroidism and ophthalmopathy. It was RNA transcripts that yielded the amplified TCR beta CDR3 regions. A first-round RT-PCR of the TCR CDR3 used the HTBI primer set. TCRdb re-called the multiplex PCR reads with MiXCR, one entry per CDR3 protein. This table holds roughly 740,000 distinct CDR3 sequences, over 15% found once. Sequenced material: blood. The origin of the receptors is a man younger than 35 with Graves' hyperthyroidism.

This clonotype has just a few counts. The genes are TRBV7-3 and TRBJ2-7; D is undetermined. Germline CDR1 is SGHTA and CDR2 is FQGTGA. Deletions cut 2 bases from V and 1 base from J, with 12 bases between. There are 15 residues in the CDR3. DNA of the CDR3: TGTGCCAGCAGCTTACAATCGGGCGGTTCCTACGAGCAGTACTTC. This codes for CASSLQSGGSYEQYF.

This clonotype turned up a few times. The rearrangement links TRBV5-1 to TRBJ2-7; 7 bases match TRBD2. With V trimmed by 0 bases and J by 3 bases, 6 bases remained unmatched. This CDR3 region has 15 residues. Germline values: CDR1 SGHRS, CDR2 YFSETQ. Written as DNA, the CDR3 is TGCGCCAGCAGCTTGGCCTTTGGGACTAACTACGAGCAGTACTTC. As protein: CASSLAFGTNYEQYF.

The chain is built from TRBV19 and TRBJ2-1; no firm D call. Germline lookup yields CDR1 LNHDA and CDR2 SQIVND (reference sequence). Trimming pared 0 bases from V and 9 bases from J, leaving 9 bases between. The length of the CDR3 is 13 residues. In DNA form, the CDR3 reads TGTGCCAGTAGTATAGATCGGCTCAGTGAGCAGTTCTTC. It is translated as CASSIDRLSEQFF. Filled out from reference TRBV19 and TRBJ2-1, the complete variable domain reads DGGITQSPKYLFRKEGQNVTLSCEQNLNHDAMYWYRQDPGQGLRLIYYSQIVNDFQKGDIAEGYSVSREKKESFPLTVTSAQKNPTAFYLCASSIDRLSEQFFGPGTRLTVL.

This clonotype came up a few times. The chain links TRBV7-6 to TRBJ2-1; 11 positions agree with TRBD2. The CDR3 covers 18 residues. Germline loops: CDR1 SGHVS, CDR2 FNYEAQ. V shed 4 bases, J shed 5 bases, and the junction held 13 bases outside the gene matches. CDR3 protein: CASSSHLGRLAGHNEQFF. In nucleotides, the CDR3 is TGTGCCAGCAGCTCTCACCTTGGGAGACTAGCGGGGCACAATGAGCAGTTCTTC. Supplemented by reference TRBV7-6 and TRBJ2-1, the full variable domain reads GAGVSQSPRYKVTKRGQDVALRCDPISGHVSLYWYRQALGQGPEFLTYFNYEAQQDKSGLPNDRFSAERPEGSISTLTIQRTEQRDSAMYRCASSSHLGRLAGHNEQFFGPGTRLTVL.

This clonotype was observed a few times. The V call is TRBV4-2, the J call TRBJ2-6; 11 bases match TRBD1. Germline V gene data show CDR1 as LGHNA and CDR2 as YNFKEQ. V shed 5 bases and J 2 bases; nucleotides not matched to a gene: 11. The CDR3 is made up of 19 amino acids. This CDR3 is CASSGLPGQGGAGANVLTF. The CDR3 bases are TGTGCCAGCAGCGGACTTCCGGGACAGGGGGGGGCTGGGGCCAACGTCCTGACTTTC.

This sequence joins TRBV19 and TRBJ2-2, with TRBD1 identical over 8 bases. Germline-derived CDR1 and CDR2 are LNHDA and SQIVND (reference sequence). V lost 0 bases and J lost 2; bases outside the gene matches: 5. The CDR3 has 17 residues. The CDR3 loop reads CASSIDAGTGNTGELFF. The DNA of the CDR3 is TGTGCCAGTAGTATAGATGCCGGGACAGGCAACACCGGGGAGCTGTTTTTT.

This clonotype was seen a few times. The chain has TRBV7-2 and TRBJ1-3; perhaps TRBD1 as D (6 bases). V dropped 5 bases and J dropped 2 bases, with 16 bases sitting between them. Looked up from germline, CDR1 is SGHTA and CDR2 is FQGNSA. This CDR3 has 16 residues. The CDR3 sequence is CASSARSGHPGNTIYF. CDR3 sequence (DNA): TGTGCCAGCAGCGCCCGCTCGGGACACCCTGGAAACACCATATATTTT.

V is TRBV7-6 and J is TRBJ2-2; 13 bases align to TRBD2. The CDR3 is 14 residues long. V was clipped by 8 bases and J by 6 bases; unmatched bases: 3. Germline V gene data show CDR1 as SGHVS and CDR2 as FNYEAQ. The DNA for the CDR3 is TGTGCCAGCTGGACTAGCGGGAGCTCCGGGGAGCTGTTTTTT. This encodes CASWTSGSSGELFF.

This clonotype appeared a single time. This may be a read error, as it is one base from a much larger clone. The chain uses TRBV6-5 and TRBJ2-1, with unresolved D. V was shortened by 0 bases and J by 12 bases, with 6 bases between the two germline ends. There are 11 residues in the CDR3. Germline values: CDR1 MNHEY, CDR2 SVGAGI. CDR3 in amino acids: CASSYSSGQFF. In DNA, the CDR3 is TGTGCCAGCAGTTACTCGAGTGGGCAGTTCTTC.

CDR3 protein: CAWRRRWDRGIGELFF. CDR3 in DNA: TGTGCCTGGAGGAGGAGGTGGGACAGGGGTATCGGGGAGCTGTTTTTT. The rearrangement links TRBV30 to TRBJ2-2, with 10 bases identical to TRBD1. Germline CDR1 reads GTSNPN; CDR2 reads SVGIG (reference sequence). The CDR3 is 16 amino acids. Trimming took 3 bases from V and 7 from J; bases not matched to a gene: 11.

The chain combines TRBV2 with TRBJ1-1, with a weak D call TRBD1 (5 bases). V dropped 4 bases and J dropped 5 bases, with 11 bases sitting between them. CDR1 and CDR2 from the germline V gene are SNHLY and FYNNEI. The CDR3 totals 13 residues. The CDR3 coding sequence is TGTGCCAGCAGTGGACAGATTCTAACTGAAGCTTTCTTT. This translates into CASSGQILTEAFF.

This chain connects TRBV7-9 to TRBJ2-1; 7 bases map to TRBD2. V shed 8 bases, J shed 6 bases, and the junction held 4 bases outside the gene matches. This CDR3 contains 12 residues. Germline V CDR1 and CDR2: SEHNR, FQNEAQ (reference sequence). CDR3 region: CASQGLLNEQFF. The DNA of the CDR3 is TGTGCCAGCCAGGGACTACTCAATGAGCAGTTCTTC.

This clonotype turned up a few times. The rearrangement uses TRBV7-6 and TRBJ1-1; perhaps TRBD1 as D (6 bases). Germline CDR1 and CDR2: SGHVS and FNYEAQ. The CDR3 extends over 14 amino acids. V gave up 5 bases and J gave up 0 bases, with 10 bases separating them. CDR3 residues: CASSRTVMNTEAFF. The CDR3 nucleotides read TGTGCCAGCAGCCGGACAGTCATGAACACTGAAGCTTTCTTT.

This chain connects TRBV28 to TRBJ1-4; 10 bases agree with TRBD1. Germline lookup yields CDR1 MDHEN and CDR2 SYDVKM. This CDR3 region has 14 residues. V shed 6 bases, J shed 7 bases, and the junction held 5 bases outside the gene matches. The CDR3: CASRRDRGTEKLFF. The DNA of the CDR3 is TGTGCCAGCAGGAGGGACAGGGGCACTGAAAAACTGTTTTTT.

This clonotype was seen at least ten times. The chain is built from TRBV27 and TRBJ2-1, with 8 bases lining up with TRBD1. CDR3 length: 15 residues. The germline CDR1 and CDR2 sequences are MNHEY and SMNVEV (reference sequence). V lost 5 bases and J lost 10; bases outside the gene matches: 13. The CDR3 coding sequence is TGTGCCAGCAGTAGTCCCGGGACAGGTCCGGTAGAGCAGTTCTTC. It encodes CASSSPGTGPVEQFF.

The chain links TRBV27 to TRBJ1-4; D uncertain. Trimming pared 3 bases from V and 6 bases from J, leaving 8 bases between. This CDR3 is 13 amino acids long. Germline V lookup: CDR1 MNHEY, CDR2 SMNVEV (reference sequence). CDR3: CASSLVEDEKLFF. Here the CDR3 DNA reads TGTGCCAGCAGTTTGGTAGAGGATGAAAAACTGTTTTTT.

This clonotype has at least ten counts. This chain uses TRBV2 with TRBJ1-1, with D uncertain. The V end lost 2 bases, the J end lost 2 bases, and 9 bases lay between the germline ends. The germline V gene encodes CDR1 SNHLY and CDR2 FYNNEI. CDR3 size: 14 residues. The CDR3 sequence is CASSESIRNTEAFF. The CDR3 nucleotides are TGTGCCAGCAGTGAATCGATCCGAAACACTGAAGCTTTCTTT.

This clonotype was recorded many times. The chain has TRBV28 and TRBJ1-5; 7 bases are a match to TRBD1. V lost 4 bases, J lost 3 bases, and 9 bases stayed unmatched. The V gene's germline CDR1 is MDHEN and CDR2 SYDVKM. CDR3 length: 16 residues. The CDR3 region is CASSYLDRALNQPQHF. The CDR3 nucleotides read TGTGCCAGCAGTTACCTCGACAGGGCTCTCAATCAGCCCCAGCATTTT.

In its sample, this clonotype was seen many times. J is TRBJ2-1 and V is TRBV7-6; D gene unclear. Deletions cut 0 bases from V and 9 bases from J, with 9 bases between. Germline CDR1 and CDR2: SGHVS and FNYEAQ. This CDR3 is built from 13 residues. The CDR3 loop is CASSLAVVGEQFF. CDR3 sequence (DNA): TGTGCCAGCAGCTTAGCCGTTGTGGGTGAGCAGTTCTTC.

This clonotype was observed a handful of times. The chain employs TRBV7-9 and TRBJ2-5, with 10 positions matching TRBD2. CDR1 and CDR2 from the germline V gene are SEHNR and FQNEAQ (reference sequence). The V segment lost 5 bases and the J segment 2 bases; nucleotides outside the gene matches: 8. The CDR3 extends over 16 amino acids. CDR3 DNA sequence: TGTGCCAGCAGCCCAGCAGCGGGAGGGTGGCAAGAGACCCAGTACTTC. It yields the protein CASSPAAGGWQETQYF. Full variable domain (missing parts from reference TRBV7-9 and TRBJ2-5): DTGVSQNPRHKITKRGQNVTFRCDPISEHNRLYWYRQTLGQGPEFLTYFQNEAQLEKSRLLSDRFSAERPKGSFSTLEIQRTEQGDSAMYLCASSPAAGGWQETQYFGPGTRLLVL.

The CDR3 is CATRDTGTEQYF. The CDR3, as DNA: TGTGCCACCCGGGACACCGGGACGGAGCAGTACTTC. The chain employs TRBV15 and TRBJ2-7, with D perhaps TRBD1 (6 bases). From germline, CDR1 is LNHNV and CDR2 YYDKDF (reference sequence). V gave up 8 bases and J gave up 7 bases, with 15 bases separating them. The CDR3 sequence is 12 residues long.

This clonotype has a count of ten or more. Here the CDR3 DNA reads TGTGCCAGCAGTTTAACGACAAGGGGGAGCACAGATACGCAGTATTTT. It yields the protein CASSLTTRGSTDTQYF. The rearrangement links TRBV28 to TRBJ2-3, with a tentative D call TRBD1 (6 bases). V was clipped by 2 bases and J by 0 bases, with 12 bases between them. Germline assignment: CDR1 MDHEN and CDR2 SYDVKM. CDR3 size: 16 residues.

Many counts were recorded for this clonotype. J is TRBJ1-2 and V is TRBV6-2 or TRBV6-3, with D possibly matching TRBD1 (6 bases). The CDR3 loop spans 11 amino acids. V lost 5 bases and J 8 bases, leaving 9 bases between the germline ends. The germline CDR1 and CDR2 sequences are MNHEY and SVGEGT. CDR3 bases: TGTGCCAGCAGTGGACAGTACGGCTACACCTTC. Translation gives CASSGQYGYTF.

The chain combines TRBV4-1 with TRBJ2-5; D gene uncertain. The CDR3 is made up of 12 amino acids. Per the germline V gene, CDR1 is MGHRA and CDR2 is YSYEKL. Deletions cut 0 bases from V and 11 bases from J, with 10 bases between. This chain's CDR3 is CASSQDWGLQYF. The CDR3 DNA sequence: TGCGCCAGCAGCCAAGATTGGGGATTACAGTACTTC.

This clonotype was detected many times. The chain links TRBV6-1 to TRBJ2-7; no definite D call. The germline V gene has CDR1 MNHNS and CDR2 SASEGT. This CDR3 spans 14 amino acids. V was pared by 6 bases and J by 5 bases, with 17 bases between. CDR3 nucleotides: TGTGCCAGCAGGGACCCCAGCTCCCGTCACGAGCAGTACTTC. Translated: CASRDPSSRHEQYF.